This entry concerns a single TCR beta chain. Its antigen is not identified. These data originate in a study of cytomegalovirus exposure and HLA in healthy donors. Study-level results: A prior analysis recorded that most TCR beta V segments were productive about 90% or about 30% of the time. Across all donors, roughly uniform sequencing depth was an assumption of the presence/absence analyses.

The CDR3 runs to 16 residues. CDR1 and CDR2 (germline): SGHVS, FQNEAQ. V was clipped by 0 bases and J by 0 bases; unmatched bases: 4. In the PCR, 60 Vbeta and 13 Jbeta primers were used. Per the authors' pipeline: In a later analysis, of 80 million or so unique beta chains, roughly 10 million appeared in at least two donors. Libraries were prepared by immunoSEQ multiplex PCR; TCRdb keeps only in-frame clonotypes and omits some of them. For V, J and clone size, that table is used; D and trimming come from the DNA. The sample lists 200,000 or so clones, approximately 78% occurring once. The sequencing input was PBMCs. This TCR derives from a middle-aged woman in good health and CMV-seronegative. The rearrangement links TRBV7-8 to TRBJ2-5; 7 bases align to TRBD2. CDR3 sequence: CASSLAGGPYQETQYF. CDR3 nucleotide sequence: TGTGCCAGCAGCTTAGCGGGAGGGCCCTACCAAGAGACCCAGTACTTC.